Below, 2 T cell receptor beta chains from the same sample are listed, as sequenced in a study of blood T cell repertoires in COVID-19. Generated by immunoSEQ multiplex PCR, the TCRdb table keeps only in-frame clones and is missing some. The table includes some 150,000 clones, roughly 84% detected once. The sequenced sample consisted of peripheral blood. These receptors all stem from a woman aged 45-59 years with acute or convalescent COVID-19.

This rearrangement joins TRBV25-1 to TRBJ2-7, with 8 bases lining up with TRBD1. The CDR3 runs to 16 residues. Germline V lookup: CDR1 MGHDK, CDR2 SYGVNS. Losses at the gene ends were 0 bases for V and 0 bases for J; bases not matched to a gene: 4. The CDR3 sequence: CASSEYQDRASYEQYF. In DNA form, the CDR3 reads TGTGCCAGCAGTGAATATCAGGACAGGGCCTCCTACGAGCAGTACTTC.

This clone has a single count. The rearrangement links TRBV9 to TRBJ1-1, with 8 nucleotides matching TRBD1. CDR1 and CDR2 from the germline V gene are SGDLS and YYNGEE. This CDR3 region has 16 residues. V shed 0 bases and J 3 bases; nucleotides not matched to a gene: 7. The CDR3 sequence is CASSVAIQGEDTEAFF. CDR3 nucleotides: TGTGCCAGCAGCGTAGCGATACAGGGGGAGGACACTGAAGCTTTCTTT.